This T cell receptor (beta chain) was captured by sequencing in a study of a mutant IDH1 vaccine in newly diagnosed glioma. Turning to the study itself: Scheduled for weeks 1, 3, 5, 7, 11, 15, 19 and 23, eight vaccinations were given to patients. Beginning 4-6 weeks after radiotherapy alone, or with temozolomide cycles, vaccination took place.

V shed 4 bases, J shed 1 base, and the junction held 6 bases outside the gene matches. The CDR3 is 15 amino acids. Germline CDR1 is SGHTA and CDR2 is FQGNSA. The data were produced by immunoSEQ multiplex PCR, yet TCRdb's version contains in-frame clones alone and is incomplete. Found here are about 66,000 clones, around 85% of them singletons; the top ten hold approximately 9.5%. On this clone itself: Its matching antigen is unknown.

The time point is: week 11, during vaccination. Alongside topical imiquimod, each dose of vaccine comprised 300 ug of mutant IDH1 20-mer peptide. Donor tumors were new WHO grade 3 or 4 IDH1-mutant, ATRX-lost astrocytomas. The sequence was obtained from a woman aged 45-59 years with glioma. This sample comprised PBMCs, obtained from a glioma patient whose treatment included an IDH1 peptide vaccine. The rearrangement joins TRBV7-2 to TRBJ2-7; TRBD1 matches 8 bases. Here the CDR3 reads CASSSGQVRSYEQYF. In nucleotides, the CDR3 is TGTGCCAGCAGCTCGGGACAGGTGCGATCCTACGAGCAGTACTTC.